This T cell receptor beta chain comes out of a study of blood T cell repertoires in COVID-19. Across the whole study: The analysed material was cDNA or gDNA that came from T cells, B-cell-depleted T cells, or PBMCs.

This clone appeared a single time. CDR1 and CDR2 (germline): SQVTM, ANQGSEA. Losses at the gene ends were 3 bases for V and 4 bases for J; bases not matched to a gene: 1. This CDR3 is 12 amino acids long. Sequencing used immunoSEQ multiplex PCR; TCRdb keeps in-frame clones, though not all of them. The sample consists of some 200,000 clones, around 87% of them appearing once. Seattle patient enrollment occurred during active infection, with longitudinal follow-up thereafter. The chain has TRBV29-1 and TRBJ1-1, with TRBD1 identical over 8 bases. Sequencing input: peripheral blood. The sequence was collected from a woman aged 65 to 85 with COVID-19, enrolled during active disease. The CDR3 spells CSVDTGGTEAFF. The DNA of the CDR3 is TGCAGCGTTGATACAGGGGGCACTGAAGCTTTCTTT. Full variable domain (remainder filled in from reference TRBV29-1 and TRBJ1-1): SAVISQKPSRDICQRGTSLTIQCQVDSQVTMMFWYRQQPGQSLTLIATANQGSEATYESGFVIDKFPISRPNLTFSTLTVSNMSPEDSSIYLCSVDTGGTEAFFGQGTRLTVV.